This TCR beta chain was observed in a study of human T cells and chemical hapten exposure. Turning to the study itself: The cohort included alopecia areata under or over 50% scalp, totalis and universalis. The study, taken as a whole, reports: TCRs whose frequency exceeded 1 in 1000 remained the same following DPC sensitization.

This clonotype was recorded a few times. Its antigen is not known. Time point given: pre-sensitization, week 0. Treatment of the sample: therapeutic diphenylcyclopropenone sensitization with weekly scalp DPC. Germline values: CDR1 SNHLY, CDR2 FYNNEI. This CDR3 has 10 amino acids. The trim removed 8 bases at V and 13 bases at J, leaving 6 bases unmatched. As the library was built, unique molecular identifiers were attached to individual cDNA molecules. TCRdb passed the RACE reads through MiXCR, listing each CDR3 protein once. The data contain 280,000 or so distinct CDR3 sequences, almost 8% of them seen just once; the ten biggest clones take up more than 0.95%.

The sample here was whole blood, taken in connection with sensitization to the hapten diphenylcyclopropenone (DPC). The J gene is TRBJ2-3, the V gene TRBV2; 7 nucleotides agree with TRBD1. This clonotype was sampled from a man younger than 30 with alopecia areata. Some clones in this sample may be carry-over from other donors' samples. CDR3 nucleotide sequence: TGTGCCAGCCCCGGGACAGTGGAGTATTTT. This codes for CASPGTVEYF.